Presented here are 20 T cell receptor beta chains from one specimen sequenced in a study of blood T cell repertoires in COVID-19. Sequencing used immunoSEQ multiplex PCR; TCRdb keeps in-frame clones, though not all of them. This sample yields hundreds of thousands of clones, of which 86% are seen a single time; roughly 2% belongs to the top ten. The sequencing input was PBMCs or T cells enriched from blood (not recorded which). The receptor source for this set is a woman in her forties or fifties who had recovered from COVID-19.

This sequence joins TRBV5-1 and TRBJ2-3; a possible D gene is TRBD2 (6 bases). V was cut by 4 bases and J by 1 base, with 16 bases left in between. Germline V gene data show CDR1 as SGHRS and CDR2 as YFSETQ. The CDR3 is 16 residues long. CDR3 sequence reads: CASSRGTPGGTDTQYF. The CDR3 region has the DNA TGCGCCAGCAGCAGAGGGACGCCGGGAGGCACAGATACGCAGTATTTT.

The chain uses TRBV28 and TRBJ1-3, with D hard to call. CDR3 length: 13 residues. With 2 bases removed from V and 7 bases from J, the gap between germline ends came to 9 bases. Germline-derived CDR1 and CDR2 are MDHEN and SYDVKM. The CDR3 DNA reads TGTGCCAGCAGTTTAATCCGAGGGAACACCATATATTTT. This encodes CASSLIRGNTIYF.

V usage is TRBV9 and J usage is TRBJ2-2, with 7 bases aligning to TRBD2. This CDR3 has 16 residues. Germline V CDR1 and CDR2: SGDLS, YYNGEE. Losses at the gene ends were 0 bases for V and 4 bases for J; bases not matched to a gene: 6. CDR3 in DNA: TGTGCCAGCAGCGTAGCGGGCACTAGCGCCACCGGGGAGCTGTTTTTT. It translates to CASSVAGTSATGELFF.

V gene TRBV7-3 combines with J gene TRBJ2-1; 10 nucleotides line up with TRBD2. V lost 0 bases to trimming and J lost 5 bases; unmatched junction nucleotides: 4. The CDR3 consists of 16 residues. Germline V gene data show CDR1 as SGHTA and CDR2 as FQGTGA. The CDR3 protein is CASSLTPGLANNEQFF. DNA of the CDR3: TGTGCCAGCAGCTTAACCCCGGGACTAGCGAACAATGAGCAGTTCTTC.

The rearrangement joins TRBV6-5 to TRBJ1-6; D call uncertain. The length of the CDR3 is 14 residues. The V gene lost 6 bases and the J gene lost 8 bases, with 14 bases spanning the gap. Germline CDR1 MNHEY, CDR2 SVGAGI. CDR3 loop: CASRGLVADSPLHF. As DNA, the CDR3 is TGTGCCAGCAGGGGTCTTGTCGCGGATTCACCCCTCCACTTT.

The chain uses TRBV20-1 and TRBJ1-5, with D tentatively TRBD1 (5 bases). Germline lookup yields CDR1 DFQATT and CDR2 SNEGSKA (reference sequence). CDR3 length: 16 residues. Trimming took 3 bases from V and 4 from J, leaving 19 bases between them. The CDR3, as DNA: TGCAGTGCTAGTCACGGGGGAAGAATGGGGAATCAGCCCCAGCATTTT. Protein product: CSASHGGRMGNQPQHF.

The V gene is TRBV20-1, the J gene TRBJ1-1, with TRBD1 matching 7 bases. This CDR3 is built from 11 residues. V shed 5 bases, J shed 9 bases, and the junction held 6 bases outside the gene matches. Germline values: CDR1 DFQATT, CDR2 SNEGSKA (reference sequence). As DNA, the CDR3 is TGCAGTGCTGAGACAGGGTCTCAAGCTTTCTTT. Its translation: CSAETGSQAFF.

The chain joins TRBV5-4 to TRBJ1-1; D gene unclear. V was shortened by 4 bases and J by 0 bases, with 13 bases between the two germline ends. The V gene's germline CDR1 is SGHNT and CDR2 YYREEE (reference sequence). This CDR3 comprises 15 residues. CDR3 sequence (DNA): TGTGCCAGCAGCCACCTGGGAGGGATGAACACTGAAGCTTTCTTT. This encodes CASSHLGGMNTEAFF. Together with reference TRBV5-4 and TRBJ1-1, the CDR3 gives the full variable domain: ETGVTQSPTHLIKTRGQQVTLRCSSQSGHNTVSWYQQALGQGPQFIFQYYREEENGRGNFPPRFSGLQFPNYSSELNVNALELDDSALYLCASSHLGGMNTEAFFGQGTRLTVV.

The rearrangement joins TRBV4-2 to TRBJ2-7; 9 bases are a match to TRBD2. CDR3 length: 16 amino acids. V shed 2 bases, J shed 7 bases, and the junction held 12 bases outside the gene matches. The germline gives CDR1 LGHNA, CDR2 YNFKEQ. CDR3 protein: CASSQPTSGFPREQYF. CDR3 bases: TGTGCCAGCAGCCAACCCACTAGCGGGTTTCCTAGGGAGCAGTACTTC.

J is TRBJ2-1 and V is TRBV19; 12 bases align to TRBD1. The CDR3 sequence is 15 residues long. Trimming at V came to 8 bases and at J to 6 bases, leaving 8 bases not matched to a gene. From germline, CDR1 is LNHDA and CDR2 SQIVND (reference sequence). CDR3 protein: CASRGRDRGLNEQFF. The CDR3 region has the DNA TGTGCCAGTCGAGGGCGGGACAGGGGGCTCAATGAGCAGTTCTTC.

The V call is TRBV15, the J call TRBJ2-1; D might be TRBD1 (5 bases). The V end was cut by 3 bases, the J end by 6 bases, with 18 bases between. Germline V gene lookup returns CDR1 LNHNV and CDR2 YYDKDF (reference sequence). The CDR3 runs to 16 residues. The CDR3 loop is CATSRAQPGLSNEQFF. The DNA for the CDR3 is TGTGCCACCAGCAGGGCTCAACCAGGGTTATCCAATGAGCAGTTCTTC.

The rearrangement links TRBV11-2 to TRBJ1-2, with 8 bases that match TRBD1. Per the germline V gene, CDR1 is SGHAT and CDR2 is FQNNGV. V shed 4 bases, J shed 4 bases, and the junction held 5 bases outside the gene matches. The CDR3 contains 14 residues. For the CDR3, the DNA is TGTGCCAGCAGCTACGGACAGGGAGGCTATGGCTACACCTTC. Translation gives CASSYGQGGYGYTF.

V and J are TRBV21-1 and TRBJ2-7; TRBD1 is the table's D call, not checked against the DNA. TRBV21-1 is given as a pseudogene. CDR3 length: 14 amino acids. In nucleotides, the CDR3 is TGTGCCAGCAGCGAAGGATACAGGGGGGCGGAGCAGTACTTC. Residues: CASSEGYRGAEQYF.

The chain recombines TRBV2 with TRBJ2-5; maybe TRBD2 (5 bases). CDR1 and CDR2 (germline): SNHLY, FYNNEI. The CDR3 covers 14 residues. Deletions cut 4 bases from V and 5 bases from J, with 14 bases between. The CDR3: CASSAGSSRETQYF. CDR3 nucleotides: TGTGCCAGCAGTGCGGGAAGCAGCCGGGAGACCCAGTACTTC.

As to this clone: Compared with germline, one end of the junction differs, possibly owing to a read error. This rearrangement joins TRBV18 to TRBJ2-2; 8 bases are a match to TRBD2. Germline V gene data show CDR1 as KGHSH and CDR2 as LQKENI. The CDR3 is 19 amino acids. As DNA, the CDR3 is TGTGCCAGCTCCCCACTTGCGGGGGGACACTATGCGAACACCGGGGAGCTGTTTTTT. The encoded protein is CASSPLAGGHYANTGELFF.

The rearrangement joins TRBV11-3 to TRBJ2-1; D is perhaps TRBD2 (6 bases). CDR1 and CDR2 (germline): SGHNT, YENEEA. The CDR3 sequence is 14 residues long. Trimming took 5 bases from V and 5 from J, leaving 13 bases between them. CDR3 bases: TGTGCCAGCAGCCCGGCTAGCGCGAACAATGAGCAGTTCTTC. Its translation: CASSPASANNEQFF.

This rearrangement joins TRBV7-2 to TRBJ2-3; D might be TRBD1 (5 bases). This CDR3 is 13 amino acids long. V gave up 4 bases and J gave up 10 bases, with 15 bases separating them. The germline CDR1 and CDR2 sequences are SGHTA and FQGNSA. CDR3 region: CASSSSGAWAQYF. CDR3 in DNA: TGTGCCAGCAGCTCCAGTGGGGCATGGGCGCAGTATTTT.

The chain carries TRBV6-5 and TRBJ1-2, with 9 bases aligning to TRBD1. The CDR3 runs 14 residues. Germline CDR1 is MNHEY and CDR2 is SVGAGI. Losses at the gene ends were 6 bases for V and 6 bases for J; bases not matched to a gene: 8. The CDR3 DNA is TGTGCCAGCAGCCCGCGGGACAGGGTCCATGGCTACACCTTC. Translation: CASSPRDRVHGYTF.

The V call is TRBV11-3, the J call TRBJ2-7; the match to TRBD1 covers 9 bases. V lost 1 base to trimming and J lost 5 bases; unmatched junction nucleotides: 6. The germline V gene has CDR1 SGHNT and CDR2 YENEEA. This CDR3 is built from 15 residues. Here the CDR3 DNA reads TGTGCCAGCAGCTTAGGAACAGGGGGCTTCGACGAGCAGTACTTC. Protein: CASSLGTGGFDEQYF.

With regard to this clone: The germline gene is not matched at one end of the junction; a read error may be the cause. J is TRBJ1-5 and V is TRBV16; 8 bases line up with TRBD1. Germline lookup yields CDR1 KGHSY and CDR2 FQNENV. The CDR3 is 13 amino acids. The CDR3 DNA reads TGTGCCAGCAGCCGTTCCGGGACAGGTTTTTTGGATTTT. Encoded protein: CASSRSGTGFLDF. Looking up the rest from reference TRBV16 and TRBJ1-5 gives the full variable domain: GEEVAQTPKHLVRGEGQKAKLYCAPIKGHSYVFWYQQVLKNEFKFLISFQNENVFDETGMPKERFSAKCLPNSPCSLEIQATKLEDSAVYFCASSRSGTGFLDFGDGTRLSIL.